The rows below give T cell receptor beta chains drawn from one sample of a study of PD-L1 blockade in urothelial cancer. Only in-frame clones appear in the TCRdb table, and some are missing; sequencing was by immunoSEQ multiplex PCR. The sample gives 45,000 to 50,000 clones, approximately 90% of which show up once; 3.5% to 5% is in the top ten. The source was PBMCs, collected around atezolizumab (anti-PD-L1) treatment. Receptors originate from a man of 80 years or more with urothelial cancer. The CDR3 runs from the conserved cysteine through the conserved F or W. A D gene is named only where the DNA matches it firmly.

CDR3: CASSLGSNTEAFF
V: TRBV28
D: -

CDR3: CASRATGETEAFF
V: TRBV2
D: TRBD1

CDR3: CASSPTGGLGYTF
V: TRBV5-1
D: TRBD1

CDR3: CASSYSRGGSLETQYF
V: TRBV6-5
D: TRBD2

CDR3: CASRPGTSGNWAGETQYF
V: TRBV28
D: TRBD2

CDR3: CASSLASGLAYEQYF
V: TRBV5-1
D: -

CDR3: CASSQGTSGNEQFF
V: TRBV5-1
D: TRBD2

CDR3: CASSRRGGEEKLFF
V: TRBV6-5
D: -

CDR3: CASSPTRQGNQPQHF
V: TRBV19
D: -

CDR3: CAWSLASYEQYF
V: TRBV30
D: -

CDR3: CASGTSGRGDTQYF
V: TRBV19
D: TRBD2

CDR3: CASSRGGNGNQPQHF
V: TRBV9
D: -

CDR3: CASSPGTGSYGYTF
V: TRBV28
D: TRBD1

CDR3: CASSPGFSGGAEQPQHF
V: TRBV14
D: TRBD1

CDR3: CASSIVRRGNQPQHF
V: TRBV19
D: -

CDR3: CASSLGPSGDTGELFF
V: TRBV5-1
D: TRBD2

CDR3: CASSLTGTDYGYTF
V: TRBV7-9
D: -

CDR3: CASRLTGMRYEQYF
V: TRBV28
D: TRBD1

CDR3: CASSYNRVGETQYF
V: TRBV6-5
D: -

CDR3: CASSAGTDTQYF
V: TRBV10-1
D: -

CDR3: CASSEGQENTEAFF
V: TRBV6-1
D: TRBD1

CDR3: CASSPRTESAETQYF
V: TRBV18
D: -

CDR3: CASSRLRGGEDRGYTF
V: TRBV28
D: -

CDR3: CASSDQGYSTDTQYF
V: TRBV2
D: -

CDR3: CASSQGGGRARGNEQFF
V: TRBV14
D: TRBD2

CDR3: CASGLVLGGVYNEQFF
V: TRBV12-5
D: -